These T cell receptor beta chains were read from a single sample in a study of shared clonotypes between healthy human individuals. Clones were sequenced by immunoSEQ multiplex PCR, and TCRdb holds only the in-frame ones, with some missing. The table shows 2 million to 2.5 million clones, with approximately 93% occurring only once. Sequencing used naive CD4+ T cells from PBMCs. The source of these receptors is a man aged 18 to 29 in good health. Some clones in this sample may be carry-over from other donors' samples. Each CDR3 is given with its conserved first and last residue. The D gene is left open where the match is weak. Not all rows give a size; the values are once, few, many and, for expanded clones, a class.

TRBV14	-	-	TRBJ1-2	CASSQEALVSGVYGYTF	TGTGCCAGCAGCCAAGAAGCCCTTGTGTCGGGGGTTTATGGCTACACCTTC
TRBV29-1	-	-	TRBJ1-4	CSAKATNEKLFF	TGCAGCGCGAAGGCAACTAATGAAAAACTGTTTTTT
TRBV29-1	-	-	TRBJ2-7	CSVGPRQGGYEQYF	TGCAGCGTTGGCCCCCGGCAGGGGGGCTACGAGCAGTACTTC
TRBV30	-	TRBD1	TRBJ2-1	CAWSRQGALYEQFF	TGTGCCTGGAGCAGACAGGGGGCCTTATATGAGCAGTTCTTC
TRBV25-1	-	-	TRBJ1-5	CASSEFSDSNQPQHF	TGTGCCAGCAGTGAATTTTCCGATTCCAATCAGCCCCAGCATTTT
TRBV25-1	-	-	TRBJ2-1	CASRVSSYNEQFF	TGTGCCAGCAGAGTCAGCTCCTACAATGAGCAGTTCTTC
TRBV28	-	-	TRBJ2-5	CASSSSEGVKETQYF	TGTGCCAGCAGTTCGTCCGAGGGGGTAAAAGAGACCCAGTACTTC
TRBV30	few	-	TRBJ1-2	CAWSPRGTWGWTF	TGTGCCTGGAGTCCCCGGGGTACTTGGGGCTGGACCTTC
TRBV27	-	-	TRBJ2-3	CASSLRWVSGGRTDTQYF	TGTGCCAGCAGCCTCCGATGGGTATCCGGGGGCCGCACAGATACGCAGTATTTT
TRBV5-4	-	TRBD2	TRBJ2-7	CASSSGTSGSSAEQYF	TGTGCCAGCAGTTCCGGGACTAGCGGGAGTTCAGCCGAGCAGTACTTC
TRBV7-3	-	-	TRBJ2-7	CASSPKGPGYEYEQYF	TGTGCCAGCAGCCCAAAAGGGCCAGGGTACGAGTACGAGCAGTACTTC
TRBV5-6	-	TRBD1	TRBJ1-2	CASSSDRVGGYGYTF	TGTGCCAGCAGCTCTGACAGGGTCGGGGGCTATGGCTACACCTTC
TRBV7-2	-	-	TRBJ2-7	CASSGQWGDYEQYF	TGTGCCAGCAGCGGGCAATGGGGAGATTACGAGCAGTACTTC